This T cell receptor beta chain was observed in a study of blood T cell repertoires in COVID-19 (dated by TCRdb to the early 2020s). Background on the whole study: Samples from collaborators originated in the United States, Italy and Spain and spanned both the acute and convalescent phases of COVID-19. The prospective study material was composed of cDNA or gDNA derived from T cells, B-cell-depleted T cells, or PBMCs. The dataset comprised deeply sampled blood TCRbeta repertoires from subjects exposed to, actively infected with, or recovered from COVID-19. The repertoires were released in a freely available public database intended as a resource for research on the immune response to SARS-CoV-2. The samples were drawn from the first 160 participants of the ongoing ImmuneRACE study and from 950 to 1,500 subjects provided by 6 global collaborators. The sample metadata nearly always contained a de-identified subject ID, COVID-19 status, age in years and sex. Where HLA class I and class II types were available, the types were taken from metadata supplied by the sample provider, not from assay-based typing. Beyond this particular receptor, the publication reports: How much clinical and demographic metadata was included differed by source and by participant, and the metadata was provided uncurated.

As encoded in the germline V gene, CDR1 is SGDLS while CDR2 is YYNGEE. From its cysteine to its phenylalanine, the CDR3 spans 16 amino acids. CDR3 DNA is the only sequence kept; it has 48 bases, read in frame from the first base. V gives up 0 bases and J gives up 1 base, and the segment between their germline ends measures 12 bases. Notes on this clone: It has no known antigen specificity. No per-base quality is available; no much larger clone lies one base away.

The immunoSEQ Assay, a bias-controlled multiplex PCR, was used to amplify TCRbeta CDR3 regions from genomic DNA. From the authors' description of their analysis: Nucleated cell counts per sample were estimated from amplification of reference gene primers within the assay. To quantify the absolute abundance of each unique TCRbeta CDR3 rearrangement, sequence reads were collapsed and filtered. For each sample, productive Simpson clonality was calculated by taking the square root of Simpson's diversity index across productive rearrangements. Imported from immuneACCESS, the table was reduced by TCRdb to in-frame sequences with V and J called. These copies leave out some clones; in studies compared against another copy, an unresolved V gene accounts for under half, and the cause of the remainder is not known. V, J and clone size derive from that table, while D and trimming were established from the DNA sequence. This sample is represented by about 80,000 clones; under 80% of them were singletons. The ten most abundant clones make up roughly 38% of the sample.

One collaborating source in Seattle enrolled patients during active infection and followed them longitudinally through the course of disease. The collaborating institutions used their own protocols to collect whole blood in K2EDTA tubes. For TCRbeta analysis, collaborators shipped samples in one of three forms: frozen whole blood, isolated PBMCs, or DNA extracted from either of those sample types. Here the chain combines TRBV9 and TRBJ2-3; TRBD2 could be the D gene, as 6 bases match. This TCR was recovered from a man aged 60 to 69 with COVID-19, enrolled during active disease. Sequenced material: peripheral blood. The DNA sequence follows: TGTGCCAGCAGCGTAGAACCACTAGCCGGCACAGATACGCAGTATTTT. The translation is CASSVEPLAGTDTQYF.